The rows below give T cell receptor beta chains drawn from one sample of a study of blood T cell repertoires in COVID-19. Clones were read by immunoSEQ multiplex PCR, and TCRdb kept only the in-frame ones, dropping some. The sample includes about 150,000 clones, 75% to 95% of them seen just once. Specimen: peripheral blood. These receptors all come from a man aged 45-65 years with acute or convalescent COVID-19. Each CDR3 is given with its conserved first and last residue. The D gene is left open where the match is weak. For some rows the clone size is stated as once, few or many, or as a class when expanded; others skip it.

D: TRBD1; J: TRBJ1-2; V: TRBV7-2; length: 17; size: few; DNA: TGTGCCAGCAGCTTAGTAGCTGGACAGGGGAATTGGTATGGCTACACCTTC; CDR3: CASSLVAGQGNWYGYTF
D: -; J: TRBJ1-2; V: TRBV6-6; length: 14; size: -; DNA: TGTGCCAGCAGCATGGGGCAGGCTAACTATGGCTACACCTTC; CDR3: CASSMGQANYGYTF
D: -; J: TRBJ1-1; V: TRBV30; length: 12; size: -; DNA: TGTGCCTGGAGTAGAAGGGGCGCTGAAGCTTTCTTT; CDR3: CAWSRRGAEAFF
D: TRBD1; J: TRBJ2-5; V: TRBV10-3; length: 14; size: -; DNA: TGTGCCATCAGATCAGGGGGCGGCCAAGAGACCCAGTACTTC; CDR3: CAIRSGGGQETQYF
D: -; J: TRBJ1-2; V: TRBV4-3; length: 16; size: -; DNA: TGCGCCAGCAGCCAAGATCCCGCGTCTACTAACTATGGCTACACCTTC; CDR3: CASSQDPASTNYGYTF
D: TRBD1; J: TRBJ1-1; V: TRBV27; length: 18; size: -; DNA: TGTGCCAGCAGTTCAACTGCCGGGACAGGGGGCATGAACACTGAAGCTTTCTTT; CDR3: CASSSTAGTGGMNTEAFF
D: TRBD2; J: TRBJ2-3; V: TRBV3-1/TRBV3-2; length: 18; size: -; DNA: TGTGCCAGCAGCCCGAGACTAGCGGGGGGGAAAAGCACAGATACGCAGTATTTT; CDR3: CASSPRLAGGKSTDTQYF
D: TRBD1; J: TRBJ2-1; V: TRBV5-4; length: 15; size: -; DNA: TGTGCCAGCAGCTTGGATGGGGGACAGAACAATGAGCAGTTCTTC; CDR3: CASSLDGGQNNEQFF
D: -; J: TRBJ2-1; V: TRBV9; length: 15; size: once; DNA: TGTGCCAGCAGCGTCGACAGGCATGGGTCCAATGAGCAGTTCTTC; CDR3: CASSVDRHGSNEQFF
D: TRBD2; J: TRBJ2-7; V: TRBV2; length: 15; size: once; DNA: TGTGCCAGCAGTGCTCGACTAGCATTGACCTACGAGCAGTACTTC; CDR3: CASSARLALTYEQYF
D: TRBD1; J: TRBJ2-7; V: TRBV9; length: 15; size: -; DNA: TGTGCCAGCAGCGTAGTAGGGGACAGCTCCTACGAGCAGTACTTC; CDR3: CASSVVGDSSYEQYF
D: -; J: TRBJ2-5; V: TRBV2; length: 14; size: -; DNA: TGTGCCAGCACCTCCGGAGGCGTCCAAGAGACCCAGTACTTC; CDR3: CASTSGGVQETQYF
D: TRBD1; J: TRBJ2-7; V: TRBV7-8; length: 14; size: -; DNA: TGTGCCAGCAGCCCGACAGGGAGACGCTACGAGCAGTACTTC; CDR3: CASSPTGRRYEQYF
D: -; J: TRBJ1-2; V: TRBV7-9; length: 15; size: -; DNA: TGTGCCAGCAGCGAGGGACCCCGGGAGGACTATGGCTACACCTTC; CDR3: CASSEGPREDYGYTF
D: -; J: TRBJ2-2; V: TRBV27; length: 13; size: -; DNA: TGTGCCAGCAGCCCCCGAGACACCGGGGAGCTGTTTTTT; CDR3: CASSPRDTGELFF
D: TRBD2; J: TRBJ2-1; V: TRBV29-1; length: 17; size: -; DNA: TGCAGCGTCGAGACTCCCCTGGGACTAGCGGGAGAAGGTCAGCAGTTCTTC; CDR3: CSVETPLGLAGEGQQFF